This T cell receptor beta chain was recovered during a study of CD8 T cells in ankylosing spondylitis. This CDR3 region has 14 residues. Trimming cost V 3 bases and J 6 bases, with 13 bases left between them. Germline V gives CDR1 SGHDT, CDR2 YYEEEE. Study results and caveats: In ankylosing spondylitis patients, matched synovial fluid reportedly showed significant enrichment of disease-linked clones.

The TCR beta libraries were generated through quantitative 5'-RACE incorporating molecular barcodes. TCRdb fed the 5' RACE reads into MiXCR, producing one record per CDR3 protein. In the table there are around 160,000 distinct CDR3 sequences, under 14% of which are singletons. Worth noting for this clonotype: The antigen is undetermined.

This clonotype originated in a male donor with ankylosing spondylitis or in good health (not recorded which). The chain is built from TRBV5-6 and TRBJ2-1, with D uncertain. The sequencing sample was made of blood, either unsorted or a sorted T cell fraction (not recorded which). The CDR3 coding sequence is TGTGCCAGCAGCTCCGGGCCCGGCGCCAATGAGCAGTTCTTC. Amino acids: CASSSGPGANEQFF.